A single sample is the source of the 21 T cell receptor beta chains below, sequenced in a study of CD8+ T cells in alopecia areata. RNA was extracted and reverse transcribed into cDNA as the sequencing template. Using immunoSEQ multiplex PCR, the repertoire was profiled, and TCRdb retains in-frame clones only, with some absent. The sample comprises some 180,000 clones, roughly 50% of which are singletons, and about 10% rests with the top ten. The treatment was: oral pan-JAK inhibitor, 5-10 mg twice daily. Sequenced here: CD8+ T cells sorted from blood, sampled at week 24, from a patient treated with tofacitinib. These receptors were taken from a human donor with alopecia areata.

The chain is built from TRBV9 and TRBJ2-3; 13 bases line up with TRBD2. The CDR3 runs to 15 residues. The germline CDR1 and CDR2 sequences are SGDLS and YYNGEE. The V and J ends lost 2 bases and 4 bases, in that order; junction bases with no gene match: 1. The CDR3: CASSVTSGGADTQYF. In DNA form, the CDR3 reads TGTGCCAGCAGCGTTACTAGCGGGGGGGCAGATACGCAGTATTTT.

The chain employs TRBV11-2 and TRBJ2-5; D gene uncertain. Trimming left V 2 bases short and J 1 base short, with 11 bases between. The CDR3 totals 15 residues. The V gene's germline CDR1 is SGHAT and CDR2 FQNNGV. CDR3 in DNA: TGTGCCAGCAGCTTATTAGGGCGGCTCCAAGAGACCCAGTACTTC. Encoded protein: CASSLLGRLQETQYF.

This clone has just a few counts. This chain connects TRBV29-1 to TRBJ1-2, with no clear D. V lost 1 base and J 4 bases, leaving 10 bases between the germline ends. The CDR3 extends over 13 amino acids. The germline V gene has CDR1 SQVTM and CDR2 ANQGSEA. The CDR3 DNA reads as TGCAGCGTTGAAGGCGGGCAGAGCTATGGCTACACCTTC. It encodes CSVEGGQSYGYTF.

CDR3 nucleotide sequence: TGTGCCAGCAGTTACCCATCTGGACAGGGGTATGGCTACACCTTC. As protein: CASSYPSGQGYGYTF. The chain has TRBV27 and TRBJ1-2; 9 bases line up with TRBD1. This CDR3 is built from 15 residues. CDR1 is MNHEY, CDR2 SMNVEV, per germline (reference sequence). With V trimmed by 4 bases and J by 5 bases, 8 bases remained unmatched.

The V call is TRBV4-1, the J call TRBJ1-1, with D perhaps matching TRBD1 (6 bases). V gave up 5 bases and J gave up 1 base, with 11 bases separating them. This CDR3 is built from 14 residues. Germline CDR1 MGHRA, CDR2 YSYEKL. The CDR3: CASSGGRENTEAFF. The CDR3 DNA sequence: TGCGCCAGCAGCGGGGGCAGGGAGAACACTGAAGCTTTCTTT.

This clone was counted only a few times. The J gene is TRBJ1-4, the V gene TRBV7-9; D unresolved. Germline CDR1 and CDR2: SEHNR and FQNEAQ (reference sequence). The V and J ends lost 5 bases and 5 bases respectively, with 15 bases between them. This CDR3 is built from 15 residues. CDR3: CASSPIGPPNEKLFF. The CDR3 DNA reads as TGTGCCAGCAGCCCGATAGGACCTCCAAATGAAAAACTGTTTTTT.

The rearrangement joins TRBV5-1 to TRBJ2-2; 7 bases line up with TRBD1. There are 16 residues in the CDR3. V lost 3 bases to trimming and J lost 3 bases; unmatched junction nucleotides: 8. Germline lookup yields CDR1 SGHRS and CDR2 YFSETQ. The CDR3 sequence is CASSSEGGADTGELFF. For the CDR3, the DNA is TGCGCCAGCAGCTCGGAAGGGGGCGCGGACACCGGGGAGCTGTTTTTT.

Turning to this clone: Other DNA sequences in this specimen translate into the identical CDR3. The chain recombines TRBV30 with TRBJ2-7; 9 positions agree with TRBD1. From germline, CDR1 is GTSNPN and CDR2 SVGIG (reference sequence). With V trimmed by 0 bases and J by 3 bases, 0 bases remained unmatched. The CDR3 is 13 amino acids. CDR3 loop: CAWSVGQGYEQYF. CDR3 nucleotide sequence: TGTGCCTGGAGTGTGGGACAGGGCTACGAGCAGTACTTC. Using reference TRBV30 and TRBJ2-7 for the parts outside the CDR3, the full variable domain is SQTIHQWPATLVQPVGSPLSLECTVEGTSNPNLYWYRQAAGRGLQLLFYSVGIGQISSEVPQNLSASRPQDRQFILSSKKLLLSDSGFYLCAWSVGQGYEQYFGPGTRLTVT.

This clone was seen only a few times. The CDR3 reads CSVEIAGGTDEQFF. In DNA form, the CDR3 reads TGCAGCGTTGAAATAGCGGGGGGCACAGATGAGCAGTTCTTC. This sequence joins TRBV29-1 and TRBJ2-1, with TRBD2 matching over 10 bases. CDR1 and CDR2 (germline): SQVTM, ANQGSEA. V trimming: 2 bases; J trimming: 8 bases; junction bases outside the gene matches: 6. This CDR3 is built from 14 residues.

This clone was counted once. V and J are TRBV5-6 and TRBJ1-2, with 7 bases identical to TRBD1. From germline, CDR1 is SGHDT and CDR2 YYEEEE. V was clipped by 7 bases and J by 2 bases; unmatched bases: 2. CDR3 length equals 12 residues. The CDR3: CASVTGNYGYTF. The CDR3 nucleotides are TGTGCCAGCGTGACAGGGAACTATGGCTACACCTTC.

The chain has TRBV10-3 and TRBJ1-6; maybe TRBD1 (5 bases). The CDR3 is 17 amino acids. V lost 3 bases and J lost 5, with 17 bases in between. Germline-derived CDR1 and CDR2 are ENHRY and SYGVKD. DNA for the CDR3: TGTGCCATCAGTGACGTGGGGGGGAAAGGGAATAATTCACCCCTCCACTTT. Residues: CAISDVGGKGNNSPLHF.

The V call is TRBV9, the J call TRBJ2-3, with D unresolved. The CDR3 length is 19 residues. The V gene's germline CDR1 is SGDLS and CDR2 YYNGEE. With 3 bases removed from V and 2 bases from J, the gap between germline ends came to 25 bases. CDR3 residues: CASSGLQTPPDTNTDTQYF. CDR3 nucleotides: TGTGCCAGCAGCGGTTTACAAACCCCGCCCGACACGAACACAGATACGCAGTATTTT.

This clone was counted between two and nine times. V is TRBV19 and J is TRBJ2-7; 9 bases agree with TRBD1. CDR3 size: 15 residues. The V gene end was trimmed by 4 bases and the J gene end by 3 bases; junction bases not matched to a gene: 7. Germline assignment: CDR1 LNHDA and CDR2 SQIVND (reference sequence). CDR3 region: CASSTGQGLVYEQYF. In DNA form, the CDR3 reads TGTGCCAGTAGTACCGGACAGGGGCTGGTCTACGAGCAGTACTTC.

The V gene is TRBV30, the J gene TRBJ1-1, with TRBD1 as a possible D gene (6 bases). This CDR3 comprises 13 residues. Germline CDR1 GTSNPN, CDR2 SVGIG (reference sequence). The V gene lost 2 bases and the J gene lost 7 bases, with 14 bases spanning the gap. The CDR3 sequence is CAWSRGVRGEAFF. The CDR3 DNA sequence: TGTGCCTGGAGTAGGGGGGTACGGGGTGAAGCTTTCTTT.

The V call is TRBV6-5, the J call TRBJ1-1; no definite D call. Germline CDR1 and CDR2: MNHEY and SVGAGI. This CDR3 is 13 amino acids long. The V gene lost 5 bases and the J gene lost 2 bases, with 9 bases spanning the gap. CDR3: CASSREVNTEAFF. DNA of the CDR3: TGTGCCAGCAGTCGGGAGGTAAACACTGAAGCTTTCTTT.

This clone was seen a few times. The chain joins TRBV30 to TRBJ2-3; possibly TRBD2 for D (6 bases). V was cut by 0 bases and J by 0 bases, with 7 bases left in between. Germline V gene data show CDR1 as GTSNPN and CDR2 as SVGIG (reference sequence). The CDR3 extends over 14 amino acids. The CDR3 loop is CAWSVGGSTDTQYF. The CDR3 DNA is TGTGCCTGGAGTGTCGGGGGTAGCACAGATACGCAGTATTTT.

The chain is built from TRBV4-3 and TRBJ1-1; 8 bases align to TRBD1. CDR3 length equals 16 residues. Unmatched junction bases numbered 8, after V lost 0 bases and J lost 5 bases. Germline V gives CDR1 LGHNA, CDR2 YSLEER. CDR3 sequence reads: CASSQDRTGFRTEAFF. CDR3 nucleotides: TGCGCCAGCAGCCAAGATCGGACAGGGTTTCGAACTGAAGCTTTCTTT.

This sequence joins TRBV11-2 and TRBJ1-5; 10 nucleotides line up with TRBD1. Trimming took 5 bases from V and 4 from J; bases not matched to a gene: 5. CDR3 length: 15 amino acids. Germline-derived CDR1 and CDR2 are SGHAT and FQNNGV. This CDR3 is CASSNGQGGNQPQHF. For the CDR3, the DNA is TGTGCCAGCAGCAACGGACAGGGGGGAAATCAGCCCCAGCATTTT.

V and J are TRBV29-1 and TRBJ1-4; 7 nucleotides line up with TRBD1. The CDR3 loop spans 13 amino acids. The trim removed 6 bases at V and 4 bases at J, leaving 5 bases unmatched. Germline V lookup: CDR1 SQVTM, CDR2 ANQGSEA. The CDR3 sequence is CSVDTGDNEKLFF. The DNA of the CDR3 is TGCAGCGTCGACACAGGGGATAATGAAAAACTGTTTTTT.

The rearrangement uses TRBV5-1 and TRBJ2-7; D not resolved. This CDR3 comprises 13 residues. Germline values: CDR1 SGHRS, CDR2 YFSETQ. Trimming shortened V by 5 bases and J by 0 bases, and 9 bases separated the two germline ends. This CDR3 is CASRGPDSYEQYF. DNA for the CDR3: TGCGCCAGCAGAGGACCTGACTCCTACGAGCAGTACTTC.

This clone turned up a few times. The rearrangement links TRBV7-3 to TRBJ1-2; D remains ambiguous. The V end was cut by 3 bases, the J end by 2 bases, with 25 bases between. CDR1 and CDR2 from the germline V gene are SGHTA and FQGTGA. This CDR3 has 19 amino acids. The CDR3 protein is CASSFFIWERPRPNYGYTF. In DNA, the CDR3 is TGTGCCAGCAGCTTTTTTATTTGGGAGAGACCCCGACCCAACTATGGCTACACCTTC.